This passage covers 10 T cell receptor beta chains from one sample sequenced in a study of T-cell memory formation after mild COVID-19. TCRdb fed the 5' RACE reads into MiXCR, producing one record per CDR3 protein. Of 410,000 or so distinct CDR3 sequences detected, roughly a quarter appear once; the ten largest clones hold about 12%. Material for sequencing was PBMCs or a T cell subset sorted from them (not recorded which). The receptors come from an adult woman who had mild COVID-19 (a few samples of this study predate the infection). Cell type and time point are not known.

The V and J genes are TRBV12-3 or TRBV12-4 and TRBJ2-5; 8 nucleotides agree with TRBD2. CDR3 length: 16 amino acids. V lost 1 base, J lost 6 bases, and 10 bases stayed unmatched. CDR3 nucleotides: TGTGCCAGCAGTTTAGTCGCGGGGGGCGCGGAAAAGACCCAGTACTTC. Protein product: CASSLVAGGAEKTQYF.

The rearrangement joins TRBV29-1 to TRBJ2-3; D tentatively fits TRBD1 or TRBD2 (5 bases each). Trimming left V 6 bases short and J 11 bases short, with 15 bases between. From germline, CDR1 is SQVTM and CDR2 ANQGSEA. This CDR3 spans 11 amino acids. In nucleotides, the CDR3 is TGCAGCGTGTGGGGCGGGCTAATGCAGTATTTT. Translating it yields CSVWGGLMQYF.

The genes are TRBV2 and TRBJ2-3, with a tentative D call TRBD2 (6 bases). Germline V gives CDR1 SNHLY, CDR2 FYNNEI. This CDR3 has 15 amino acids. V was clipped by 6 bases and J by 1 base, with 14 bases between them. CDR3 amino acids: CASSGGDLGTDTQYF. Written as DNA, the CDR3 is TGTGCCAGCAGCGGAGGGGATTTGGGCACAGATACGCAGTATTTT. The full variable domain, its missing parts supplied by reference TRBV2 and TRBJ2-3, is EPEVTQTPSHQVTQMGQEVILRCVPISNHLYFYWYRQILGQKVEFLVSFYNNEISEKSEIFDDQFSVERPDGSNFTLKIRSTKLEDSAMYFCASSGGDLGTDTQYFGPGTRLTVL.

This clonotype was recorded at least ten times. The chain employs TRBV29-1 and TRBJ2-1; D is ambiguous. V was cut by 1 base and J by 9 bases, with 22 bases left in between. CDR1 and CDR2 (germline): SQVTM, ANQGSEA. There are 16 residues in the CDR3. For the CDR3, the DNA is TGCAGCGTTGAAGGCGCAAAGGTAGTCGCAGTGCGTGAGCAGTTCTTC. Its translation: CSVEGAKVVAVREQFF.

The genes are TRBV24-1 and TRBJ2-7; D may be TRBD2 (5 bases). The CDR3 has 14 residues. The germline V gene has CDR1 KGHDR and CDR2 SFDVKD. V lost 3 bases to trimming and J lost 0 bases, with 8 bases between them. CDR3 bases: TGTGCCACCAGTGATCCGGGGAACTCCTACGAGCAGTACTTC. This codes for CATSDPGNSYEQYF.

A few counts support this clonotype. This chain joins TRBV6-1 and TRBJ1-6; D unclear. CDR1 MNHNS and CDR2 SASEGT come from the germline V gene. V lost 3 bases and J lost 9, with 12 bases in between. The CDR3 extends over 14 amino acids. The CDR3 DNA sequence: TGTGCCAGCAGTGAGTACGAAAGGGCTTCACCCCTCCACTTT. It yields the protein CASSEYERASPLHF.

The rearrangement uses TRBV9 and TRBJ1-1; 7 bases align to TRBD1. This CDR3 contains 15 residues. The germline V gene has CDR1 SGDLS and CDR2 YYNGEE. V lost 4 bases and J lost 1; bases outside the gene matches: 7. CDR3 region: CASSSSRDRNTEAFF. CDR3 bases: TGTGCCAGCAGCTCCAGCCGGGACAGGAACACTGAAGCTTTCTTT.

This sequence joins TRBV12-3 or TRBV12-4 and TRBJ1-2; TRBD1 might be the D (5 bases). V gave up 6 bases and J gave up 8 bases, with 16 bases separating them. The CDR3 contains 13 residues. CDR3 in DNA: TGTGCCAGCAGCCAGACCAGGGTCGGCGGCTACACCTTC. It translates to CASSQTRVGGYTF.

The V gene is TRBV5-1, the J gene TRBJ2-3; TRBD1 is a possible D gene (6 bases). V was pared by 6 bases and J by 6 bases, with 20 bases between. The CDR3 is made up of 15 amino acids. Germline values: CDR1 SGHRS, CDR2 YFSETQ. This CDR3 reads CASTPQTGKSDTQYF. In DNA, the CDR3 is TGCGCCAGCACTCCCCAAACAGGGAAGTCTGATACGCAGTATTTT.

This clonotype showed up just a few times. This chain connects TRBV6-2 or TRBV6-3 to TRBJ2-1; D perhaps matches TRBD1 (6 bases). The CDR3 is 13 amino acids. With 5 bases removed from V and 6 bases from J, the gap between germline ends came to 11 bases. Germline CDR1 and CDR2: MNHEY and SVGEGT. CDR3 sequence: CASSRQDVNEQFF. The CDR3 DNA reads as TGTGCCAGCAGTCGACAGGATGTCAATGAGCAGTTCTTC.